The 31 T cell receptor beta chains listed next were all sequenced from one sample in a study of blood T cells in healthy people across ages. The use of a sample-barcoded 5' primer and a J-beta primer mix characterized a second PCR of about 7 to 12 cycles. Each CDR3 protein is one row after TCRdb ran MiXCR on the 5' RACE reads. Of about 640,000 distinct CDR3 sequences listed, approximately 30% are singletons. The sequencing sample was made of blood. Every receptor here comes from a woman aged 80 or over in good health.

V is TRBV7-2 and J is TRBJ2-5; 7 nucleotides align to TRBD2. J lost 0 bases, V lost 7 bases, and 2 bases had no gene match. CDR1 is SGHTA, CDR2 FQGNSA, per germline. The CDR3 is made up of 13 amino acids. The CDR3 spells CASTGTNQETQYF. The DNA of the CDR3 is TGTGCCAGCACCGGGACTAACCAAGAGACCCAGTACTTC.

Note on this clonotype: A read error may be the cause here, since a much bigger clone is one base away. The J gene is TRBJ2-3, the V gene TRBV12-3 or TRBV12-4; 7 bases fit TRBD1. The CDR3 has 16 residues. The CDR3 protein is CASSRQGVVSTDAQYF. In DNA form, the CDR3 reads TGTGCCAGCAGTCGGCAGGGGGTGGTTAGCACAGATGCGCAGTATTTT.

CDR3 coding DNA: TGCAGTGCGGAGAATGGGAGGGGAGGGGAGACCCAGTACTTC. Translating it yields CSAENGRGGETQYF. The rearrangement links TRBV20-1 to TRBJ2-5, with TRBD2 identical over 7 bases. Per the germline V gene, CDR1 is DFQATT and CDR2 is SNEGSKA (reference sequence). Germline trimming cut 6 bases from V and 5 bases from J; bases unmatched to any gene: 12. The CDR3 loop spans 14 amino acids.

V is TRBV12-3 or TRBV12-4 and J is TRBJ2-5, with 7 bases matching TRBD1. Trimming took 3 bases from V and 2 from J; bases not matched to a gene: 3. The CDR3 length is 14 residues. In DNA form, the CDR3 reads TGTGCCAGCAGTTTTGGGACAGCACAAGAGACCCAGTACTTC. The encoded protein is CASSFGTAQETQYF.

CDR3 amino acids: CASSRPGREAEAFF. For the CDR3, the DNA is TGCGCCAGCAGCCGGCCGGGGAGGGAGGCGGAAGCTTTCTTT. The chain links TRBV5-1 to TRBJ1-1, with D uncertain. Trimming removed 4 bases from V and 8 bases from J, with 18 bases in between. Germline loops: CDR1 SGHRS, CDR2 YFSETQ. The CDR3 loop spans 14 amino acids.

This clonotype was seen a few times. Mismatch with germline at one junction end may stem from a read error. V gene TRBV9 combines with J gene TRBJ2-3, with 11 bases fitting TRBD1. The CDR3 spans 17 residues. CDR1 and CDR2 (germline): SGDLS, YYNGEE. The CDR3 DNA follows: TGTGCCGGCAGCGCCCTTGGACAGGGGGCTCTTCCAGATACGCAGTATTTT. It yields the protein CAGSALGQGALPDTQYF.

This clonotype was counted ten times or more. The chain combines TRBV7-2 with TRBJ2-2; a possible D gene is TRBD2 (5 bases). This CDR3 is built from 13 residues. Trimming shortened V by 4 bases and J by 4 bases, and 7 bases separated the two germline ends. Germline V CDR1 and CDR2: SGHTA, FQGNSA. The CDR3 protein is CASSSRGTGELFF. The CDR3 nucleotides read TGTGCCAGCAGCTCTCGGGGCACCGGGGAGCTGTTTTTT.

About this clonotype itself: A read error may be the cause here, since a much bigger clone is one base away. CDR3 sequence (DNA): TGTGCCAGCGGTGGTTTATCGGGGAACACTGAAGCTTTCTTT. Translated, it gives CASGGLSGNTEAFF. The chain uses TRBV3-1 and TRBJ1-1, with D unresolved. Germline V gives CDR1 LGHDT, CDR2 YNNKEL (reference sequence). The CDR3 is 14 residues long. Trimming left V 8 bases short and J 1 base short, with 14 bases between.

This clonotype showed up many times. The chain has TRBV5-1 and TRBJ2-7; 7 nucleotides agree with TRBD1. The germline gives CDR1 SGHRS, CDR2 YFSETQ. The junction had 5 bases not matched to a gene; V was cut back by 2 bases and J by 6 bases. The CDR3 is 13 amino acids. Here the CDR3 reads CASSLRTGSEQYF. The DNA of the CDR3 is TGCGCCAGCAGCTTAAGGACAGGCAGCGAGCAGTACTTC.

The rearrangement links TRBV6-5 to TRBJ1-1; D is ambiguous. This CDR3 has 18 amino acids. Germline V gives CDR1 MNHEY, CDR2 SVGAGI. The V end was cut by 2 bases, the J end by 0 bases, with 19 bases between. The CDR3 protein is CASSYTVPQAVMNTEAFF. The CDR3 nucleotides are TGTGCCAGCAGTTACACCGTCCCTCAAGCAGTCATGAACACTGAAGCTTTCTTT.

This chain links TRBV6-6 with TRBJ2-7; weak D call: TRBD2 (6 bases). Germline V lookup: CDR1 MNHNY, CDR2 SVGAGI (reference sequence). V was cut by 4 bases and J by 1 base, with 11 bases left in between. The CDR3 is made up of 14 amino acids. The CDR3 spells CASSSIAASYEQYF. Written as DNA, the CDR3 is TGTGCCAGCAGTTCGATAGCGGCATCCTACGAGCAGTACTTC.

This clonotype was counted ten times or more. This rearrangement joins TRBV5-1 to TRBJ2-3; TRBD1 is a possible D gene (6 bases). This CDR3 spans 15 amino acids. Germline CDR1 is SGHRS and CDR2 is YFSETQ. V lost 3 bases, J lost 0 bases, and 11 bases lay in between. The CDR3 DNA is TGCGCCAGCAGCTCAACAGGGCCAAGCACAGATACGCAGTATTTT. As protein: CASSSTGPSTDTQYF.

The sample holds many counts of this clonotype. The chain has TRBV20-1 and TRBJ2-1; 14 bases align to TRBD2. The CDR3 is 15 residues long. V dropped 6 bases and J dropped 8; count of bases not matched to a gene: 9. Germline CDR1 is DFQATT and CDR2 is SNEGSKA (reference sequence). The CDR3 is CSALPGTSGGYEQFF. The DNA of the CDR3 is TGCAGTGCCCTACCCGGGACTAGCGGGGGTTATGAGCAGTTCTTC.

The chain joins TRBV5-1 to TRBJ2-1; D perhaps matches TRBD1 (6 bases). The CDR3 spans 16 residues. Germline V CDR1 and CDR2: SGHRS, YFSETQ. Trimming took off 4 bases at V and 5 bases at J, with 19 bases between the two ends. CDR3 sequence (DNA): TGCGCCAGCAGCGTAAGACAGGCGGATCTAAACAATGAGCAGTTCTTC. Translated: CASSVRQADLNNEQFF.

The chain uses TRBV10-3 and TRBJ1-4; D not resolved. Between the trimmed V and J ends, which lost 6 bases and 8 bases, there was a span of 10 bases. In germline, CDR1 is ENHRY, CDR2 SYGVKD. The CDR3 runs to 12 residues. The CDR3 sequence is CAISEGKEKLFF. CDR3 DNA sequence: TGTGCCATCAGCGAGGGTAAAGAAAAACTGTTTTTT.

This clonotype was counted ten times or more. The V gene is TRBV30, the J gene TRBJ2-7, with D maybe TRBD1 (6 bases). There are 12 residues in the CDR3. Trimming left V 2 bases short and J 6 bases short, with 11 bases between. Germline CDR1 is GTSNPN and CDR2 is SVGIG (reference sequence). CDR3 region: CAWSPQGSEQYF. The CDR3 coding sequence is TGTGCCTGGAGTCCACAGGGATCCGAGCAGTACTTC.

This clonotype was counted ten times or more. The DNA for the CDR3 is TGCAGTGCTAAAGCGGGGGGACTTGCAGATACGCAGTATTTT. This codes for CSAKAGGLADTQYF. The genes are TRBV20-1 and TRBJ2-3, with 9 bases lining up with TRBD2. The CDR3 runs to 14 residues. With V trimmed by 4 bases and J by 4 bases, 6 bases remained unmatched. Germline-derived CDR1 and CDR2 are DFQATT and SNEGSKA (reference sequence).

This clonotype was found a few times. V gene TRBV5-4 combines with J gene TRBJ2-1; possible D gene TRBD2, 9 bases. The DNA end favors TRBJ2-7, so the J call may be wrong. Germline V CDR1 and CDR2: SGHNT, YYREEE (reference sequence). This CDR3 region has 18 residues. For the CDR3, the DNA is TGTGCCAGCAGCTTGACAGGGGGAGGCGGGGGGGTATACAATGAGCAGTACTTC. Residues: CASSLTGGGGGVYNEQYF.

In the case of this clonotype: A single base separates this from a much larger clone, so it may be a read error. DNA of the CDR3: TGTGCCAGCAGTACCGGGACAGGGGGAACTGAAGCTTTCTTT. Encoded protein: CASSTGTGGTEAFF. The chain combines TRBV28 with TRBJ1-1; TRBD1 matches 11 bases. Trimming took 5 bases from V and 5 from J; bases not matched to a gene: 4. Per the germline V gene, CDR1 is MDHEN and CDR2 is SYDVKM. The CDR3 length is 14 residues.

This clonotype occurred many times. The J gene is TRBJ1-1, the V gene TRBV7-2; D is unresolved. V shed 0 bases and J shed 7 bases, with 6 bases lying between them. Germline CDR1 reads SGHTA; CDR2 reads FQGNSA. This CDR3 is 12 amino acids long. The CDR3, as DNA: TGTGCCAGCAGCTTAGCGGCAGTTGAAGCTTTCTTT. Protein: CASSLAAVEAFF.

The CDR3 is CASSYPRDPEGSYNEQFF. CDR3 DNA: TGTGCCAGCAGTTATCCCAGGGACCCTGAGGGCTCCTACAATGAGCAGTTCTTC. This chain links TRBV28 with TRBJ2-1; D assignment may be TRBD1 or TRBD2 (5 bases each). The V gene's germline CDR1 is MDHEN and CDR2 SYDVKM. This CDR3 spans 18 amino acids. Trimming pared 4 bases from V and 0 bases from J, leaving 19 bases between.

There are many counts of this clonotype. The chain uses TRBV3-1 and TRBJ2-7; a possible D gene is TRBD2 (7 bases). The V gene's germline CDR1 is LGHDT and CDR2 YNNKEL (reference sequence). The CDR3 covers 15 residues. V was clipped by 6 bases and J by 0 bases, with 15 bases between them. The CDR3 DNA reads TGTGCCAGCAGTCTAGGCCGGGGGGCCTCCTACGAGCAGTACTTC. It translates to CASSLGRGASYEQYF.

This clonotype was counted only a few times. The rearrangement joins TRBV20-1 to TRBJ1-1; possible D gene TRBD1, 5 bases. CDR1 and CDR2 (germline): DFQATT, SNEGSKA (reference sequence). V dropped 2 bases and J dropped 3 bases, with 16 bases sitting between them. This CDR3 has 15 residues. As DNA, the CDR3 is TGCAGTGCTAGAACCCTCGGAGGCAGGGACACTGAAGCTTTCTTT. Translation gives CSARTLGGRDTEAFF.

The chain recombines TRBV5-4 with TRBJ2-5; TRBD1 matches at 8 bases. V lost 3 bases and J lost 11; bases outside the gene matches: 15. Germline V gives CDR1 SGHNT, CDR2 YYREEE (reference sequence). This CDR3 comprises 15 residues. The CDR3 loop reads CASSSRQGIYNEQYF. The CDR3 DNA reads as TGTGCCAGCAGCTCCCGACAGGGGATCTACAATGAGCAGTACTTC.

This clonotype came up a few times. The chain uses TRBV6-2 or TRBV6-3 and TRBJ2-7; 10 positions match TRBD2. In germline, CDR1 is MNHEY, CDR2 SVGEGT. The CDR3 is 16 residues long. The V gene end was trimmed by 2 bases and the J gene end by 2 bases; junction bases not matched to a gene: 6. Here the CDR3 reads CASSYGTSGGAYEQYF. CDR3 nucleotides: TGTGCCAGCAGTTACGGGACGAGCGGGGGGGCCTACGAGCAGTACTTC.

The genes are TRBV2 and TRBJ2-1, with 15 nucleotides matching TRBD2. The V gene end was trimmed by 5 bases and the J gene end by 10 bases; junction bases not matched to a gene: 6. CDR1 and CDR2 from the germline V gene are SNHLY and FYNNEI. The CDR3 loop spans 15 amino acids. The DNA of the CDR3 is TGTGCCAGCAGTTCCGGGACTAGCGGGAGGAGGGAGCAGTTCTTC. Residues: CASSSGTSGRREQFF.

The chain has TRBV7-9 and TRBJ2-1, with 7 positions matching TRBD2. The CDR3 spans 16 residues. V lost 5 bases and J lost 6; bases outside the gene matches: 13. Germline values: CDR1 SEHNR, CDR2 FQNEAQ (reference sequence). The CDR3 nucleotides are TGTGCCAGCAGCCAGGAGGGGAGACTAGCTTCCAATGAGCAGTTCTTC. Translation gives CASSQEGRLASNEQFF.

This clonotype was picked up many times. J is TRBJ2-2 and V is TRBV7-2; D gene uncertain. The CDR3 contains 14 residues. Germline V lookup: CDR1 SGHTA, CDR2 FQGNSA. The V end lost 1 base, the J end lost 2 bases, and 5 bases lay between the germline ends. In DNA form, the CDR3 reads TGTGCCAGCAGCTTAGACTCAAACACCGGGGAGCTGTTTTTT. Translation gives CASSLDSNTGELFF.

Many counts were recorded for this clonotype. V usage is TRBV9 and J usage is TRBJ2-5; a weak D match, TRBD1 (5 bases). The CDR3 sequence is 17 residues long. Trimming removed 0 bases from V and 3 bases from J, with 18 bases in between. From germline, CDR1 is SGDLS and CDR2 YYNGEE. Here the CDR3 reads CASSVGSGRVVEETQYF. The CDR3 region has the DNA TGTGCCAGCAGCGTAGGGTCGGGCAGGGTGGTAGAAGAGACCCAGTACTTC.

This clonotype was seen repeatedly, ten times or more. This chain links TRBV11-1 with TRBJ1-1, with 7 nucleotides matching TRBD1. CDR1 SGHAT and CDR2 FQDESV come from the germline V gene (reference sequence). V shed 4 bases, J shed 1 base, and the junction held 6 bases outside the gene matches. This CDR3 contains 15 residues. The CDR3 region has the DNA TGTGCCAGCAGCTATGGGACAGTATCGAACACTGAAGCTTTCTTT. Its translation is CASSYGTVSNTEAFF.

V usage is TRBV10-3 and J usage is TRBJ1-1, with D tentatively TRBD1 (5 bases). This CDR3 contains 14 residues. Germline V lookup: CDR1 ENHRY, CDR2 SYGVKD. V was pared by 3 bases and J by 4 bases, with 12 bases between. The CDR3: CAISEFVGTTEAFF. The CDR3 DNA reads as TGTGCCATCAGTGAATTTGTAGGGACCACTGAAGCTTTCTTT.